One sample yielded the 5 T cell receptor beta chains listed below, sequenced in a study of blood T cells in healthy people across ages (dated by TCRdb to 2015 to 2017). Library construction relied on 5' RACE. Instrument used: Illumina HiSeq 2500. A second PCR of about 6 to 11 cycles was performed with a sample-barcoded 5' primer and a J-beta primer mix. TCRdb handled the public reads itself, with Q25 trimming in fastp and clone calling in MiXCR, and kept productive beta chains. Rows merge per CDR3 protein into single entries with the most common DNA and genes. The sample data list around 710,000 distinct CDR3 sequences, and roughly 45% of these were observed just once. The top ten hold roughly 20% of the sample. Specimen: blood. The receptor set was obtained from a woman in her sixties or seventies in good health.

The chain links TRBV11-2 to TRBJ2-1; 8 bases align to TRBD2. V gave up 10 bases and J gave up 2 bases; unmatched junction bases: 7. Germline values: CDR1 SGHAT, CDR2 FQNNGV. The CDR3 contains 14 residues. CDR3 nucleotide sequence: TGTGCCATCCCGGGACTAGGGACCTACAATGAGCAGTTCTTC. It is translated as CAIPGLGTYNEQFF.

On this clonotype: One end of the junction does not line up with germline, which may come from a read error. This chain connects TRBV12-3 or TRBV12-4 to TRBJ2-5, with 7 nucleotides matching TRBD1. The CDR3 runs to 12 residues. The CDR3 DNA reads as TGTACCAGCAACAAACAGGGGAACGAGCAATACTTC. Amino acid sequence: CTSNKQGNEQYF.

This clonotype was seen at least ten times. V usage is TRBV27 and J usage is TRBJ2-5, with unresolved D. CDR1 and CDR2 (germline): MNHEY, SMNVEV (reference sequence). The CDR3 has 14 residues. Trimming took 2 bases from V and 5 from J, leaving 12 bases between them. CDR3 region: CASSLNRVQETQYF. DNA for the CDR3: TGTGCCAGCAGTTTAAATAGGGTTCAGGAGACCCAGTACTTC.

This chain connects TRBV2 to TRBJ1-6; D not resolved. Germline V gene lookup returns CDR1 SNHLY and CDR2 FYNNEI. CDR3 length: 13 amino acids. V gave up 6 bases and J gave up 8 bases, with 11 bases separating them. The CDR3 DNA is TGTGCCAGCAGAAAGGATACGGATTCACCCCTCCACTTT. The encoded protein is CASRKDTDSPLHF.

V usage is TRBV20-1 and J usage is TRBJ2-7; TRBD2 matches 8 bases. CDR1 is DFQATT, CDR2 SNEGSKA, per germline (reference sequence). Trimming took 8 bases from V and 5 from J; bases not matched to a gene: 11. This CDR3 is built from 13 residues. CDR3 protein: CSTGSGSLNEQYF. CDR3 coding DNA: TGCAGTACGGGAAGCGGGAGTCTGAACGAGCAGTACTTC.